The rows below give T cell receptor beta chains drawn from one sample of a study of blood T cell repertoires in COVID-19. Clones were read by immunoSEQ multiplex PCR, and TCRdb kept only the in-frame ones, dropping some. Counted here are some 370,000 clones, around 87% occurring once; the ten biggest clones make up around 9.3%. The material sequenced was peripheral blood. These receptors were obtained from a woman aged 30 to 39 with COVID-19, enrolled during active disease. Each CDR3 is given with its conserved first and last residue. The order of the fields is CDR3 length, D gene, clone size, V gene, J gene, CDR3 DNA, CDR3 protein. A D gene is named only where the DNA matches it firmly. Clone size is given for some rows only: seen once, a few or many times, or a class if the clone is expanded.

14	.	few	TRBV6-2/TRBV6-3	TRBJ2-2	TGTGCCAGCAGTTACTCGAGGACAATCGGGGAGCTGTTTTTT	CASSYSRTIGELFF
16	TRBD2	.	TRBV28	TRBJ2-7	TGTGCCAGCAGTCCCAGACTAGCGGGGATCTCCTACGAGCAGTACTTC	CASSPRLAGISYEQYF
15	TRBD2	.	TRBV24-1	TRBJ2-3	TGTGCCACCAGTGAACGACTAGCGGGGGCAGATACGCAGTATTTT	CATSERLAGADTQYF
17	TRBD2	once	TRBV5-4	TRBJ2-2	TGTGCCAGCAGCTTGGAAATGGCTAGCGGGAGTGCCGGGGAGCTGTTTTTT	CASSLEMASGSAGELFF
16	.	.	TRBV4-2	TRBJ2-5	TGTGCCAGCAGCCAAGATCCACAGGGTCGGGGAGAGACCCAGTACTTC	CASSQDPQGRGETQYF
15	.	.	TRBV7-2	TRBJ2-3	TGTGCCAGCAGCTTATCGAGAGGTCGCACAGATACGCAGTATTTT	CASSLSRGRTDTQYF
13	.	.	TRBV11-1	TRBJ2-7	TGTGCCAGCAGCTCCGCCGACACCTACGAGCAGTACTTC	CASSSADTYEQYF
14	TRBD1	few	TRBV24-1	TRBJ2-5	TGTGCCACCAGTGACTTGGACAGGGGAGAGACCCAGTACTTC	CATSDLDRGETQYF
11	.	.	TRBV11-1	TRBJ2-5	TGTGCCAGCAGCCCCCCCGGGACCCAGTACTTC	CASSPPGTQYF
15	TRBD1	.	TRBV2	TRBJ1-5	TGTGCCAGCAGTGACGAGGAGGGGGCAAATCAGCCCCAGCATTTT	CASSDEEGANQPQHF
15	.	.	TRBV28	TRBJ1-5	TGTGCCAGCAGGAGCATTTCTTATAGCAATCAGCCCCAGCATTTT	CASRSISYSNQPQHF
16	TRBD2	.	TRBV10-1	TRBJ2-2	TGCGCCAGCAGTGAGTCGACTCGGGGGAGGGCCGGGGAGCTGTTTTTT	CASSESTRGRAGELFF
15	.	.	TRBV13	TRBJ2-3	TGTGCCAGCAGCATACAGATGCCCTTTACGAATACGCAGTATTTT	CASSIQMPFTNTQYF
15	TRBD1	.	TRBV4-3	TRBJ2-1	TGCGCCAGCAGCCAAGATAGGACAGGCAATAATGAGCAGTTCTTC	CASSQDRTGNNEQFF
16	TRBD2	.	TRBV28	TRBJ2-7	TGTGCCAGCAGCATGGGGAGGGGACTAGCCTCCTACGAGCAGTACTTC	CASSMGRGLASYEQYF
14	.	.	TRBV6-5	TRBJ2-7	TGTGCCAGCAGTTTTGGGACTGGATCCTACGAGCAGTACTTC	CASSFGTGSYEQYF
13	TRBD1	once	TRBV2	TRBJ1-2	TGTGCCAGCAGCCTGGACAGGGTGAGTGGCTACACCTTC	CASSLDRVSGYTF
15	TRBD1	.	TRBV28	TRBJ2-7	TGTGCCAGCAGCCGGACAGGGGTCTTAGGCTACGAGCAGTACTTC	CASSRTGVLGYEQYF
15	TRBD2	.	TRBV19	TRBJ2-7	TGTGCCAGTAGTACAGAGACTAGCGGGTTCTACGAGCAGTACTTC	CASSTETSGFYEQYF
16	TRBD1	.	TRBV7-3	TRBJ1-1	TGTGCCAGCAGCTTAATAGGACAGGGAGGGGGTACTGAAGCTTTCTTT	CASSLIGQGGGTEAFF
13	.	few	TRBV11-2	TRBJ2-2	TGTGCCAGCAGCTTCAGCGACACCGGGGAGCTGTTTTTT	CASSFSDTGELFF
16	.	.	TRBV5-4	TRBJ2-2	TGTGCCAGCAGCTTGGAGACTGCGGAAGTGACCGGGGAGCTGTTTTTT	CASSLETAEVTGELFF
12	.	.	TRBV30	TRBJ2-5	TGTGCCTGGAGTTTGAGGTTGGGGACCCAGTACTTC	CAWSLRLGTQYF
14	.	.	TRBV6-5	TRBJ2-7	TGTGCCAGCAGTTACTTCGGGAACTTCTACGAGCAGTACTTC	CASSYFGNFYEQYF
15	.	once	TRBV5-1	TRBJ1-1	TGCGCCAGCAGCTTAACCCCCGCAGGGAATACTGAAGCTTTCTTT	CASSLTPAGNTEAFF
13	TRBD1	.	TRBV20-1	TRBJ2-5	TGCAGTGCTAGTGGGGACAGTCGAGAGACCCAGTACTTC	CSASGDSRETQYF
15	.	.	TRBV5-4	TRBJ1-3	TGTGCCAGCAGCTCGCAGGCCAGCTCTGGAAACACCATATATTTT	CASSSQASSGNTIYF
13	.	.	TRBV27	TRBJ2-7	TGTGCCAGCAGGCCCGCAGGGGTAGGCGAGCAGTACTTC	CASRPAGVGEQYF
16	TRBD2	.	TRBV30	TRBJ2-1	TGTGCCTGGAAGCCTCATCTAGCGGGAGGCTACAATGAGCAGTTCTTC	CAWKPHLAGGYNEQFF
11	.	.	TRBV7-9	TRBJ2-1	TGTGCCAGCAGCTTACGGGGTGAGCAGTTCTTC	CASSLRGEQFF
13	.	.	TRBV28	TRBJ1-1	TGTGCCAGCAGTTTGGTCGGGAACACTGAAGCTTTCTTT	CASSLVGNTEAFF
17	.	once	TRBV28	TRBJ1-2	TGTGCCAGCATTAATGAAGGGGGGGCCCCCCCGAACTATGGCTACACCTTC	CASINEGGAPPNYGYTF
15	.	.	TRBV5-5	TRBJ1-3	TGTGCCAGCAGCCCGCCACCGACTCGGGGAAACACCATATATTTT	CASSPPPTRGNTIYF
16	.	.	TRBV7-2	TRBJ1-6	TGTGCCAGCAGCTTAGTCCTCGGGGGGGGATATTCACCCCTCCACTTT	CASSLVLGGGYSPLHF
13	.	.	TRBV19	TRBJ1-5	TGTGCCAGTAGTCCACTGCTGAGGCAGCCCCAGCATTTT	CASSPLLRQPQHF
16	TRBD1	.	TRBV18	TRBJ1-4	TGTGCCAGCTCACCGCCTCGGGGACAGGGAATCGAAAAACTGTTTTTT	CASSPPRGQGIEKLFF
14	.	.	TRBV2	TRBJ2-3	TGTGCCAGCCACCCCCCGGGAGTTACAGATACGCAGTATTTT	CASHPPGVTDTQYF
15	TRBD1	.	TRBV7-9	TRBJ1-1	TGTGCCAGCAGCTGGGGACAGGGTGGTGAAACTGAAGCTTTCTTT	CASSWGQGGETEAFF
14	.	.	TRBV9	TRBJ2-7	TGTGCCAGCAGCGTGGGGCCAAGGCCCCACGAGCAGTACTTC	CASSVGPRPHEQYF
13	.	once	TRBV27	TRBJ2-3	TGTGCCAGCAGCGAACTAGGATCAGATACGCAGTATTTT	CASSELGSDTQYF
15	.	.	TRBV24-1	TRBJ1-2	TGTGCCACCAGTGATCCGGGATCAAAATCCTACGGCTACACCTTC	CATSDPGSKSYGYTF
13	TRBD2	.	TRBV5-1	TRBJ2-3	TGCGCCAGCAGCTTAGCCGGGACTAGCGCTCAGTATTTT	CASSLAGTSAQYF
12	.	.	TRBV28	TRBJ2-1	TGTGCCAGCAGTCTCAGCCGGGATGAGCAGTTCTTC	CASSLSRDEQFF
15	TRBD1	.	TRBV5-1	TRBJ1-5	TGCGCCAGCAGCTTGGACCAGGGGGCTGGGCAGCCCCAGCATTTT	CASSLDQGAGQPQHF
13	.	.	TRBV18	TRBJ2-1	TGTGCCAGCTCACCGGCAGGAGCGAGCGGAGACCTCTTC	CASSPAGASGDLF
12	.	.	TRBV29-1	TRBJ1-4	TGCAGCGTTGGAACTACTAATGAAAAACTGTTTTTT	CSVGTTNEKLFF
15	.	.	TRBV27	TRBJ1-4	TGTGCCAGCAGTATATCGGGGCCCGGTGGTGAAAAACTGTTTTTT	CASSISGPGGEKLFF
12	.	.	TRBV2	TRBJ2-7	TGTGCCAGCAGTGGAGGTGGCTACGAGCAGTACTTC	CASSGGGYEQYF
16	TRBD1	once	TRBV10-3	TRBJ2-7	TGTGCCATCAGTGAGCCCGGGACAGGGCTAGGCTACGAGCAGTACTTC	CAISEPGTGLGYEQYF
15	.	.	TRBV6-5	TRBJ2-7	TGTGCCAGCAGTTTTAGAGGGGGAAGGGGCCACGAGCAGTACTTC	CASSFRGGRGHEQYF